This TCR beta chain was retrieved from a study of blood T cell repertoires in COVID-19. Study at large: PBMCs, B-cell-depleted T cells, or T cells were the source of the cDNA or gDNA that made up the material.

On this clone itself: A much larger clone differs by one base, so this may be a read error.

The CDR3 is 14 residues long. V lost 4 bases and J lost 3; bases outside the gene matches: 3. Looked up from germline, CDR1 is SGHAT and CDR2 is FQNNGV. The method was immunoSEQ multiplex PCR; TCRdb's version includes in-frame clones alone and lacks a portion of them. The table includes about 200,000 clones, about four fifths detected once. Sequencing was done on a sample of PBMCs or T cells enriched from blood (not recorded which). This chain links TRBV11-2 with TRBJ1-1; 9 bases fit TRBD1. The sequence was collected from a man aged 35 to 55 who had recovered from COVID-19. The DNA of the CDR3 is TGTGCCAGCAGCTCCGGGACAGGGTACACTGAAGCTTTCTTT. Its protein product is CASSSGTGYTEAFF.